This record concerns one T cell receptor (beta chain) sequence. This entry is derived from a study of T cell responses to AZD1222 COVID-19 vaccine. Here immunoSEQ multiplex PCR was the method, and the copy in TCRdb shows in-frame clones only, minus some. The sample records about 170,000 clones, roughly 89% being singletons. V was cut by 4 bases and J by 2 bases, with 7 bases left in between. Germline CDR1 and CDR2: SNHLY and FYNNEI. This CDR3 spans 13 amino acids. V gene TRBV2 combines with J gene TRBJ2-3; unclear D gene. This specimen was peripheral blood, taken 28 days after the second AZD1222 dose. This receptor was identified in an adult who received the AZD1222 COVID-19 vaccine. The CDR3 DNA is TGTGCCAGCAGTGCCGGCCTCACAGATACGCAGTATTTT. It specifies CASSAGLTDTQYF. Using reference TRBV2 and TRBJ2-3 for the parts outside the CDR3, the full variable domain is EPEVTQTPSHQVTQMGQEVILRCVPISNHLYFYWYRQILGQKVEFLVSFYNNEISEKSEIFDDQFSVERPDGSNFTLKIRSTKLEDSAMYFCASSAGLTDTQYFGPGTRLTVL.